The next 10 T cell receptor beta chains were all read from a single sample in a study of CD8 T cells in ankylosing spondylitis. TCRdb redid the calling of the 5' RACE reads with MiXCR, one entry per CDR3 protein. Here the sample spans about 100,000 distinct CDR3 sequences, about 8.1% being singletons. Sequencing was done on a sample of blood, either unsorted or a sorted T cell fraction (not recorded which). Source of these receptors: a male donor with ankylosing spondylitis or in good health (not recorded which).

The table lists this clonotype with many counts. This chain's CDR3 is CASSRAEQFF. CDR3 DNA sequence: TGTGCCAGCAGCAGAGCTGAGCAGTTCTTC. The chain joins TRBV7-9 to TRBJ2-1; D unclear. Deletions cut 5 bases from V and 9 bases from J, with 5 bases between. CDR3 size: 10 residues. The V gene's germline CDR1 is SEHNR and CDR2 FQNEAQ (reference sequence).

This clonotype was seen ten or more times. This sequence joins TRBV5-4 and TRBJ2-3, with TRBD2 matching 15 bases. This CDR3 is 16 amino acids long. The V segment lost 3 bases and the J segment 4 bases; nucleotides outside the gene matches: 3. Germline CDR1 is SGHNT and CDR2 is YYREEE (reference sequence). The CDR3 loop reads CASSYWTSGGADTQYF. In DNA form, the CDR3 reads TGTGCCAGCAGCTATTGGACTAGCGGGGGGGCAGATACGCAGTATTTT.

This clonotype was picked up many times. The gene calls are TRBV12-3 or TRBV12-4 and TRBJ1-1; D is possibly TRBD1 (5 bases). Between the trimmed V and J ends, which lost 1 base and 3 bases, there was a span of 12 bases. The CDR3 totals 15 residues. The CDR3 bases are TGTGCCAGCAGTTTAGATGGGGGGAGGGACACTGAAGCTTTCTTT. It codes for CASSLDGGRDTEAFF.

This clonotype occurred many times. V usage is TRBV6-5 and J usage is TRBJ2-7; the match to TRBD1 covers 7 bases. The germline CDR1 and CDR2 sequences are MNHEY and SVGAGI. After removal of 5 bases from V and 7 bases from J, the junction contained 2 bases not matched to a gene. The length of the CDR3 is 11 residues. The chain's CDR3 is CASSGTVEQYF. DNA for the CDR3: TGTGCCAGCAGTGGGACAGTTGAGCAGTACTTC.

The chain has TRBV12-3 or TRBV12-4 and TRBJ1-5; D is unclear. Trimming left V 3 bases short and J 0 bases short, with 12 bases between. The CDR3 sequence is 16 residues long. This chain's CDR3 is CASSLVVGGSNQPQHF. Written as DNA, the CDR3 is TGTGCCAGCAGTTTGGTCGTTGGCGGTAGCAATCAGCCCCAGCATTTT.

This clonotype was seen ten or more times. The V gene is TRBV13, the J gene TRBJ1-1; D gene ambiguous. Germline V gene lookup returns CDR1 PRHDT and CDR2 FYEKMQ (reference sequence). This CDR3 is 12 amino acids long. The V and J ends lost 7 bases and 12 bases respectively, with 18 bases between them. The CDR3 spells CASTSLGGMTFF. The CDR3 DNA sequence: TGTGCCAGCACCTCCCTCGGAGGTATGACTTTCTTT.

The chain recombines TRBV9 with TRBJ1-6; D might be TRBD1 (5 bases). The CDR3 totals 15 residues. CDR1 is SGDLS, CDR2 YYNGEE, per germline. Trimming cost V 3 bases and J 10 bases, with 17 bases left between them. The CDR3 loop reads CASSAPGGDWSPLHF. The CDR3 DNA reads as TGTGCCAGCAGCGCCCCCGGAGGGGATTGGTCACCCCTCCACTTT.

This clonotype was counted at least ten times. Written as DNA, the CDR3 is TGTGCCAGCAGTTACGCCCTTGGGACGGGGAGCTCCTACGAGCAGTACTTC. Translating gives CASSYALGTGSSYEQYF. This chain links TRBV6-5 with TRBJ2-7; perhaps D is TRBD1 or TRBD2 (5 bases each). Deletions cut 2 bases from V and 0 bases from J, with 17 bases between. The length of the CDR3 is 17 residues. Germline V lookup: CDR1 MNHEY, CDR2 SVGAGI.

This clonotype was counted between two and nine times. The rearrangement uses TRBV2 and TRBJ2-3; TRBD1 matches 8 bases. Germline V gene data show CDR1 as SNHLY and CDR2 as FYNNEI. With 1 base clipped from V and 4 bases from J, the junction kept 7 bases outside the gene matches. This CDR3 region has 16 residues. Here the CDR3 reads CASSEGSRGQADTQYF. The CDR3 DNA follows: TGTGCCAGCAGTGAAGGGTCCAGGGGGCAGGCAGATACGCAGTATTTT.

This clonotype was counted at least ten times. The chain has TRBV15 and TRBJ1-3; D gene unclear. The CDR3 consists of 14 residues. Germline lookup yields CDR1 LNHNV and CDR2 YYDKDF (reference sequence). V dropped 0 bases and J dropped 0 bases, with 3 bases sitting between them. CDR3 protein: CATSRDLSGNTIYF. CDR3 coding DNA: TGTGCCACCAGCAGAGATCTCTCTGGAAACACCATATATTTT.